This T cell receptor beta chain was recovered during a study of shared clonotypes between healthy human individuals. Study-level background: CD8 memory received one plate per donor, CD8 naive two, CD4 memory three and CD4 naive three. Overall study findings and caveats: Rarefaction showed sorted-subset sequencing was incomplete despite large depth.

Germline V lookup: CDR1 LGHNT, CDR2 FRNRAP. The ends were cut back, 5 bases at V and 10 bases at J, with 10 bases in the middle. The CDR3 sequence is 11 residues long. Original processing methods: Junction-only immunoSEQ sequences carried no quality scores, so filtering differed. Profiled with immunoSEQ multiplex PCR; TCRdb holds only in-frame clones, not every one. From that table come the V and J calls and clone size; the DNA was used to work out D and trimming. The sample has about 990,000 clones, approximately 80% seen once. Turning to this clone: Its specificity is not known.

Nashville, Tennessee was home to all donors, who were Caucasian adults. The sequenced material came from memory CD4+ T cells from PBMCs. Indicated subset: CD45RA-negative fraction. This sequence was found in a man younger than 35 in good health. Some clones in this sample may be carry-over from other donors' samples. The gene calls are TRBV12-5 and TRBJ2-3; possibly TRBD1 for D (6 bases). CDR3 nucleotides: TGTGCTAGTGGTCAGGGGCAAGCGCAGTATTTT. Amino acids: CASGQGQAQYF.